This TCR beta chain originates from a study of control samples from healthy donors and cancer patients. Profiling relied on immunoSEQ multiplex PCR, and the TCRdb table lists in-frame clones only, not all of them. The table records 140,000 to 150,000 clones, 91% of them present only once. CDR3 length: 11 amino acids. The germline V gene has CDR1 SGHAT and CDR2 FQNNGV. V was clipped by 3 bases and J by 5 bases, with 5 bases between them. The specimen sequenced was blood. The clonotype was recovered from a man aged 25-40 years in good health. The rearrangement links TRBV11-2 to TRBJ2-7; D is ambiguous. CDR3 sequence reads: CASSFRDEQYF. CDR3 nucleotides: TGTGCCAGCAGCTTTCGGGACGAGCAGTACTTC.